These 11 T cell receptor beta chains share one sample of origin, sequenced in a study of blood T cell repertoires in COVID-19. The table came from immunoSEQ multiplex PCR; TCRdb's copy has only in-frame clones and leaves some out. Of under 35,000 clones listed, around nine tenths were seen once; the top ten hold over 11%. Sequenced: peripheral blood. The receptors shown here come from a human donor with active COVID-19. The donor label of this sample is uncertain.

This chain connects TRBV5-1 to TRBJ1-1; 10 nucleotides agree with TRBD1. CDR3 size: 14 residues. Trimming cost V 4 bases and J 9 bases; bases outside gene matches: 9. Germline CDR1 is SGHRS and CDR2 is YFSETQ. CDR3 bases: TGCGCCAGCAGCCAAATTGGACAGGGGGAAAAAGCTTTCTTT. Translated, it gives CASSQIGQGEKAFF.

The chain carries TRBV2 and TRBJ1-6, with D perhaps matching TRBD1 (5 bases). Germline values: CDR1 SNHLY, CDR2 FYNNEI. The CDR3 extends over 14 amino acids. The germline V and J ends were trimmed by 3 bases and 7 bases, with 10 bases remaining between them. As DNA, the CDR3 is TGTGCCAGCAGTGATGAAACAGGAAATTCACCCCTCCACTTT. Translating gives CASSDETGNSPLHF.

This clone was seen a handful of times. The chain uses TRBV11-2 and TRBJ2-6; 12 bases fit TRBD1. The germline gives CDR1 SGHAT, CDR2 FQNNGV. CDR3 length equals 19 residues. V lost 6 bases to trimming and J lost 2 bases; unmatched junction nucleotides: 11. CDR3 in DNA: TGTGCCAGCAGAAGGATCCGGGACAGGGGGCAGGCTGGGGCCAACGTCCTGACTTTC. Translating it yields CASRRIRDRGQAGANVLTF. The variable domain in full, completed from reference TRBV11-2 and TRBJ2-6, reads EAGVAQSPRYKIIEKRQSVAFWCNPISGHATLYWYQQILGQGPKLLIQFQNNGVVDDSQLPKDRFSAERLKGVDSTLKIQPAKLEDSAVYLCASRRIRDRGQAGANVLTFGAGSRLTVL.

The rearrangement links TRBV2 to TRBJ2-2; 7 nucleotides line up with TRBD2. With V trimmed by 2 bases and J by 3 bases, 6 bases remained unmatched. The length of the CDR3 is 16 residues. CDR1 is SNHLY, CDR2 FYNNEI, per germline. The DNA for the CDR3 is TGTGCCAGCAGTGAATTGTTGGCGGGGGACACCGGGGAGCTGTTTTTT. Amino acid sequence: CASSELLAGDTGELFF.

This clone was counted a single time. The chain carries TRBV7-2 and TRBJ2-2; tentatively, D is TRBD1 (6 bases). V shed 4 bases and J shed 0 bases, with 12 bases lying between them. CDR1 and CDR2 (germline): SGHTA, FQGNSA. The CDR3 runs 16 residues. CDR3 in amino acids: CASSSAGQTNTGELFF. CDR3 in DNA: TGTGCCAGCAGCTCCGCCGGACAGACGAACACCGGGGAGCTGTTTTTT.

The V gene is TRBV18, the J gene TRBJ2-7; 12 bases align to TRBD1. The CDR3 contains 14 residues. CDR1 is KGHSH and CDR2 is LQKENI in the germline V gene. J gave up 6 bases and V 5 bases, and 5 bases lay outside the gene matches. The CDR3 loop is CASSVGQGAGEQYF. DNA of the CDR3: TGTGCCAGCTCAGTGGGACAGGGGGCTGGCGAGCAGTACTTC.

J is TRBJ2-1 and V is TRBV6-1, with D hard to call. Germline V gives CDR1 MNHNS, CDR2 SASEGT. CDR3 length: 10 amino acids. Trimming pared 0 bases from V and 16 bases from J, leaving 7 bases between. CDR3 bases: TGTGCCAGCAGTGAAGCGAGTCCATTCTTC. Its translation: CASSEASPFF.

This clone was detected only a few times. The CDR3 loop reads CASSRQGGISYEQYF. CDR3 nucleotide sequence: TGTGCCAGCTCCCGACAGGGGGGGATCTCCTACGAGCAGTACTTC. The rearrangement links TRBV18 to TRBJ2-7; 9 positions match TRBD1. There are 15 residues in the CDR3. Germline V gene sequence: CDR1 KGHSH, CDR2 LQKENI. J lost 0 bases, V lost 6 bases, and 6 bases had no gene match.

With respect to this clone: This specimen includes other DNA sequences encoding the same CDR3. CDR3 region: CASSEAGTDQETQYF. CDR3 DNA sequence: TGTGCCAGCAGTGAAGCCGGGACAGACCAAGAGACCCAGTACTTC. The V gene is TRBV6-1, the J gene TRBJ2-5; 7 positions match TRBD1. The CDR3 is made up of 15 amino acids. The V gene's germline CDR1 is MNHNS and CDR2 SASEGT. The ends lost 0 bases at V and 0 bases at J; junction bases unmatched: 1.

About this clone: No conserved phenylalanine or tryptophan is present at the end of the CDR3, so a read error is the likely explanation. The V and J genes are TRBV5-5 and TRBJ1-6; D may be TRBD1 (6 bases). The CDR3 runs 15 residues. Germline V CDR1 and CDR2: SGHKS, YYEKEE (reference sequence). Trimming removed 1 base at V and 8 bases at J, with 13 bases between. The CDR3: CASSLRQAGDSPLHL. In nucleotides, the CDR3 is TGTGCCAGCAGCTTGAGACAGGCCGGGGATTCACCCCTCCACCTT.

The genes are TRBV28 and TRBJ1-1; D gene unclear. Germline lookup yields CDR1 MDHEN and CDR2 SYDVKM. CDR3 length: 12 residues. Deletions cut 8 bases from V and 7 bases from J, with 14 bases between. The DNA of the CDR3 is TGTGCCAGCGTGAGAGAGGGAGGTGAAGCTTTCTTT. Residues: CASVREGGEAFF.